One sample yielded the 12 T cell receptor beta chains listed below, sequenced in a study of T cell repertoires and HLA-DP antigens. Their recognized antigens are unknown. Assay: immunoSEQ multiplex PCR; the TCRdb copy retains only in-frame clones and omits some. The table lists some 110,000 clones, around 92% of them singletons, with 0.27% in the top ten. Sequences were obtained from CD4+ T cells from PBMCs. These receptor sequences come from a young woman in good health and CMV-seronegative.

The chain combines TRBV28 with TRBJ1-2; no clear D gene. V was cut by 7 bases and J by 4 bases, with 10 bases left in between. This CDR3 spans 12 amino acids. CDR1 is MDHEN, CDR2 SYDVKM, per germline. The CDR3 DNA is TGTGCCAGCATTGACCCACTCTATGGCTACACCTTC. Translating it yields CASIDPLYGYTF.

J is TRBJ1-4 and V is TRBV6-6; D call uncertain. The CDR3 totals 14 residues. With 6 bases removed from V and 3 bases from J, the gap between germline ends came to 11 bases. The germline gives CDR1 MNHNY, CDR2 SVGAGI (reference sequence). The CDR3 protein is CASRRLHSNEKLFF. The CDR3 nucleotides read TGTGCCAGCAGAAGACTGCATTCTAATGAAAAACTGTTTTTT.

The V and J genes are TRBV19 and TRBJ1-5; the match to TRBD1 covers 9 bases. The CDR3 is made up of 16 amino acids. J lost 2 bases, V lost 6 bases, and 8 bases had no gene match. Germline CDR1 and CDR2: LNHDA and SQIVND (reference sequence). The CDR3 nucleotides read TGTGCCAGTAGCAGACCCAGACAGGGGGGCAATCAGCCCCAGCATTTT. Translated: CASSRPRQGGNQPQHF.

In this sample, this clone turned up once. The CDR3 DNA is TGTGCCAGCAGTGAAGTCTGGGGTACGGCTAATGAAAAACTGTTTTTT. This codes for CASSEVWGTANEKLFF. The chain employs TRBV6-1 and TRBJ1-4; no firm D call. Per the germline V gene, CDR1 is MNHNS and CDR2 is SASEGT. This CDR3 comprises 16 residues. Trimming took 1 base from V and 3 from J, leaving 12 bases between them.

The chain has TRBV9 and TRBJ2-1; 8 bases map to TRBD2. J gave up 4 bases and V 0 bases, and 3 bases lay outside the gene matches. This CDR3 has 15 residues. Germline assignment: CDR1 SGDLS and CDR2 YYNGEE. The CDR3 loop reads CASSVGSGGYNEQFF. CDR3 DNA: TGTGCCAGCAGCGTAGGGTCGGGAGGGTACAATGAGCAGTTCTTC.

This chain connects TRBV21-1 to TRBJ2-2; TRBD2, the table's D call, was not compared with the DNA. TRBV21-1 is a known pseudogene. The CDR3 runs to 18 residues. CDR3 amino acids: CASSTRFWEGPYTGELFF. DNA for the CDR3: TGTGCCAGCAGCACAAGGTTCTGGGAGGGGCCCTACACCGGGGAGCTGTTTTTT.

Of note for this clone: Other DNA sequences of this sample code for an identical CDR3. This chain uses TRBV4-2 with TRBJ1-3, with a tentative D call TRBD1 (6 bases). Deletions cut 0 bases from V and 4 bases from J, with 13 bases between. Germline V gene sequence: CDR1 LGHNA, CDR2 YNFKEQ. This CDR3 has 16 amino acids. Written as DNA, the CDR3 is TGTGCCAGCAGCCAAGATGCCAGGGGCGTCGGAAACACCATATATTTT. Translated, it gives CASSQDARGVGNTIYF.

The CDR3 sequence: CASSGERSNQPQHF. In nucleotides, the CDR3 is TGTGCCAGTAGCGGGGAGCGGAGCAATCAGCCCCAGCATTTT. The chain links TRBV19 to TRBJ1-5; D is unclear. CDR1 is LNHDA and CDR2 is SQIVND in the germline V gene (reference sequence). The CDR3 covers 14 residues. V was shortened by 6 bases and J by 1 base, with 10 bases between the two germline ends.

For the CDR3, the DNA is TGTGCCAGCAGCTTGACCGACGCCGGCTCTGGAAACACCATATATTTT. Its protein product is CASSLTDAGSGNTIYF. The rearrangement joins TRBV7-8 to TRBJ1-3; unclear D gene. Germline-derived CDR1 and CDR2 are SGHVS and FQNEAQ. The V end lost 3 bases, the J end lost 0 bases, and 12 bases lay between the germline ends. CDR3 length: 16 amino acids. The full variable domain, rest sourced from reference TRBV7-8 and TRBJ1-3, is GAGVSQSPRYKVAKRGQDVALRCDPISGHVSLFWYQQALGQGPEFLTYFQNEAQLDKSGLPSDRFFAERPEGSVSTLKIQRTQQEDSAVYLCASSLTDAGSGNTIYFGEGSWLTVV.

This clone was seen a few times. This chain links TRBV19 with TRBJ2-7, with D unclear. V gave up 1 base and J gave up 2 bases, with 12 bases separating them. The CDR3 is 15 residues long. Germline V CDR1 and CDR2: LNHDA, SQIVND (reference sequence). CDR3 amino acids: CASSIGAVGTYEQYF. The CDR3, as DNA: TGTGCCAGTAGTATAGGGGCCGTTGGAACCTACGAGCAGTACTTC.

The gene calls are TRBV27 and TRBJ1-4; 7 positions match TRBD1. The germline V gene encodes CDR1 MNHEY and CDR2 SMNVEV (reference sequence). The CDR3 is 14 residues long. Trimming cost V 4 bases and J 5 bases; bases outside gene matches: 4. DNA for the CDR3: TGTGCCAGCAGTTCCAGGGGGGCGAATGAAAAACTGTTTTTT. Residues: CASSSRGANEKLFF.

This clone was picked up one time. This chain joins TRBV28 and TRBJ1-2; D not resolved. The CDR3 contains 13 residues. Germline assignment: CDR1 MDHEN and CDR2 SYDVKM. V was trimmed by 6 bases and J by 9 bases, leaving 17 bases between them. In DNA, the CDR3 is TGTGCCAGCAGCTTAGGTGTTAGAACTAGCTACACCTTC. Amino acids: CASSLGVRTSYTF.